This T cell receptor beta chain was found in a study of CD8+CD57+ T cells in acquired aplastic anemia. The use of genomic DNA as template underpinned the TCR beta VDJ and CDR3 profiling. TCRdb redid the calling of the reads with MiXCR, one entry per CDR3 protein. Among around 500,000 distinct CDR3 sequences listed, about a third were seen once. This clonotype was detected many times. CDR3 length: 13 residues. V gave up 8 bases and J gave up 6 bases, with 16 bases separating them. The germline V gene encodes CDR1 LNHNV and CDR2 YYDKDF (reference sequence). Selection for sequencing was limited to patients who had shown CD8+CD57+ cell expansion by flow cytometry.

This rearrangement joins TRBV15 to TRBJ1-2; D ambiguous. The material sequenced was sorted CD4+, CD8+, or CD8+CD57+ T cells (not recorded which) from PBMCs. The sequence derives from a human donor with aplastic anemia. In nucleotides, the CDR3 is TGTGCCACCGAAGCGGATAACTACGATGGCTACACCTTC. Protein sequence: CATEADNYDGYTF.